This TCR beta chain was documented in a study of blood T cell repertoires in COVID-19. In the study's own analysis: Scientists estimated how many nucleated cells there were by amplifying reference gene primers. The data were produced by immunoSEQ multiplex PCR, yet TCRdb's version contains in-frame clones alone and is incomplete. From that table come the V and J calls and clone size; the DNA was used to work out D and trimming. Among a few hundred thousand clones listed, around 84% were seen once. Recovery among Cohort 3 donors was established by two negative PCRs, clearance, or symptom resolution. J lost 1 base, V lost 1 base, and 3 bases had no gene match. The CDR3 has 15 amino acids. From germline, CDR1 is SGHKS and CDR2 YYEKEE (reference sequence).

This sequence originates from a woman aged 18-30 years who had recovered from COVID-19. Sequenced sample: PBMCs or T cells enriched from blood (not recorded which). The chain couples TRBV5-5 to TRBJ2-7, with TRBD2 identical over 9 bases. The CDR3 sequence is CASSLPGLASYEQYF. In DNA form, the CDR3 reads TGTGCCAGCAGCTTGCCGGGACTAGCTTCCTACGAGCAGTACTTC. The variable domain in full, completed from reference TRBV5-5 and TRBJ2-7, reads DAGVTQSPTHLIKTRGQQVTLRCSPISGHKSVSWYQQVLGQGPQFIFQYYEKEERGRGNFPDRFSARQFPNYSSELNVNALLLGDSALYLCASSLPGLASYEQYFGPGTRLTVT.